This T cell receptor beta chain was sequenced for a study of beta chain features in type 1 diabetes. Overall study results and limits: PCR could preferentially amplify shorter templates, alike in patients and controls. It was among patients, rather than healthy donors, that naive, central memory and Treg TCRB repertoires appeared more similar. The study found moderately but significantly shorter TCRB CDR3s in all four CD4+ subsets of Type 1 diabetes patients.

Sequencing targeted expressed TCRB transcripts, as all isolated RNA had been reverse transcribed. About 3.6 million reads was the average for naive, central memory and regulatory T cell samples. Sequenced by immunoSEQ multiplex PCR; TCRdb stores in-frame clones only, minus some. The sample includes some 220,000 clones, under 13% seen only once; the top ten take over 1%. With respect to this clone: As yet, its antigen is unknown.

This TCR was sampled from a man between 18 and 35 years old in good health. The sample comprised central memory CD4+ T cells from blood.

In DNA, the CDR3 is TGTGCCAGCTCTCGTCCCGGGACAGGGGAATACAATGAGCAGTTCTTC. Amino acid sequence: CASSRPGTGEYNEQFF. The rearrangement joins TRBV18 to TRBJ2-1, with 10 bases fitting TRBD1. The CDR3 consists of 16 residues. Germline-derived CDR1 and CDR2 are KGHSH and LQKENI. V shed 6 bases and J 4 bases; nucleotides not matched to a gene: 9.